This T cell receptor (beta chain) was profiled in a study of blood T cell repertoires in COVID-19. Background on the study: Material from acute and convalescent COVID-19 was sourced from the United States, Italy and Spain. The cDNA or gDNA used as material had been derived from T cells, B-cell-depleted T cells, or PBMCs.

As handled by the study authors: Researchers report that nucleated cell counts were estimated from reference gene primer amplification. Method: immunoSEQ multiplex PCR; TCRdb's copy keeps in-frame clones and lacks some. V and J calls and clone size come straight from that table; D and trimming were deduced from the DNA. The sample lists 200,000 or so clones, about 86% occurring once. J lost 9 bases, V lost 0 bases, and 6 bases had no gene match. CDR3 size: 15 residues. The germline V gene encodes CDR1 KGHSY and CDR2 FQNENV. This clone was seen only once. Sequencing was performed on peripheral blood. This clonotype originated in a man younger than 45 with active or convalescent COVID-19. The chain links TRBV16 to TRBJ2-7; TRBD2 matches 12 bases. The CDR3 sequence is CASSQSLAGGPAQYF. CDR3 coding DNA: TGTGCCAGCAGCCAATCGCTAGCGGGAGGGCCAGCGCAGTACTTC.